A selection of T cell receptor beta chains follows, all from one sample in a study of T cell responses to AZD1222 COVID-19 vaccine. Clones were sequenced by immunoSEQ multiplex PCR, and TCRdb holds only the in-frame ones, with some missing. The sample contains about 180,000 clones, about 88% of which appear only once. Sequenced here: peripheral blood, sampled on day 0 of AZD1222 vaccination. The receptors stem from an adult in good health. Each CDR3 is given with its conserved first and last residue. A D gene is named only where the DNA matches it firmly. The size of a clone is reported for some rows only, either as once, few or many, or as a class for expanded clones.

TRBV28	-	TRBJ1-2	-	TGTGCCAGCAGTTCGGACGGGGTATACGAGAGGTATGGCTACACCTTC	CASSSDGVYERYGYTF
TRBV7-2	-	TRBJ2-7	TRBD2	TGTGCCAGCAGCTTGACACCTGGGGGGGAGTACGAGCAGTACTTC	CASSLTPGGEYEQYF
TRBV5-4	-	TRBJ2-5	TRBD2	TGTGCCAGCACCTTGCTTCTAGCGGAAGAGACCCAGTACTTC	CASTLLLAEETQYF
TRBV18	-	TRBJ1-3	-	TGTGCCAGCTCACCACAGGGAAGCGGAAACACCATATATTTT	CASSPQGSGNTIYF
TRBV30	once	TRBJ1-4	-	TGTGCCTGGAGTGTCCGGGGGGCGGGGGAAAAACTGTTTTTT	CAWSVRGAGEKLFF
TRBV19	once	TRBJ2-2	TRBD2	TGTGCCAGTAGTTCTTTAGCGGGAGCCTGGGGCGGGGAGCTGTTTTTT	CASSSLAGAWGGELFF
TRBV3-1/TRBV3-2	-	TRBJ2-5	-	TGTGCCAGCAGCCAAGGAAGGGTTATAGAGACCCAGTACTTC	CASSQGRVIETQYF
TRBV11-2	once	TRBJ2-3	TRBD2	TGTGCCAGCAGCCGAGGACTAGCGGGGGGGCCTGGAGATACGCAGTATTTT	CASSRGLAGGPGDTQYF
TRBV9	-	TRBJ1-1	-	TGTGCCAGCAGCGTTAGTACGGGCTTGAACACTGAAGCTTTCTTT	CASSVSTGLNTEAFF
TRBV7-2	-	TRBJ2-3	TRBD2	TGTGCCAGCAGCTTAGTGGCTAGCGGGACCCCTAGCACAGATACGCAGTATTTT	CASSLVASGTPSTDTQYF
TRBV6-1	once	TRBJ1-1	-	TGTGCCAGCAGTGACAGGGTCGGGAACACTGAAGCTTTCTTT	CASSDRVGNTEAFF
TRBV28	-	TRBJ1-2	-	TGTGCCAGCAGCTCCTCCCGGGACTTTAACTATGGCTACACCTTC	CASSSSRDFNYGYTF
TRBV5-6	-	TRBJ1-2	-	TGTGCCAGCAGCCTCACCATGGGGAATGAGGGCTACACCTTC	CASSLTMGNEGYTF
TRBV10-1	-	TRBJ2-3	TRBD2	TGCGCCAGCAGTGAGACTGGACTAGCGGGGTTCACAGATACGCAGTATTTT	CASSETGLAGFTDTQYF
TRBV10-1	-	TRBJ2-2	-	TGCGCCAGCAGGGCAGGGTCGAACACCGGGGAGCTGTTTTTT	CASRAGSNTGELFF
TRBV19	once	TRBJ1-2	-	TGTGCCAGTAGTATCCGCAGGGTCGACTATGGCTACACCTTC	CASSIRRVDYGYTF
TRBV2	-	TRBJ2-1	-	TGTGCCAGCAGTGAAGGGCCTGCGAGGAATGAGCAGTTCTTC	CASSEGPARNEQFF
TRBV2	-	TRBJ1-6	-	TGTGCCAGCAGTGAAGCGGGTACACAGGAATTCTTT	CASSEAGTQEFF
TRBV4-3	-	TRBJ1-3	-	TGCGCCAGCAGCCAAGATTTGGTGGGAAACACCATATATTTT	CASSQDLVGNTIYF
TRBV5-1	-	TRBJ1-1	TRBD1	TGCGCCAGCAGCTTGGCGGGGACAGGGAACACTGAAGCTTTCTTT	CASSLAGTGNTEAFF
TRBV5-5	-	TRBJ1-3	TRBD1	TGTGCCAGCAGCCCGGACAGGGGCGGAAACACCATATATTTT	CASSPDRGGNTIYF
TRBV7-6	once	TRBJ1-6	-	TGTGCCAGCAGCTTAATGGGGGGAGTGAACTATAATTCACCCCTCCACTTT	CASSLMGGVNYNSPLHF
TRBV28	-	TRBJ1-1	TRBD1	TGTGCCAGCAGACCTTCCGGGACAGGGAGCGGGGGCACTGAAGCTTTCTTT	CASRPSGTGSGGTEAFF